One and the same sample provided the 24 T cell receptor beta chains below, sequenced in a study of T cells after yellow fever vaccination. One entry per CDR3 protein results from TCRdb running MiXCR on the 5' RACE reads. The data hold about 400,000 distinct CDR3 sequences, with roughly 6.1% observed a single time. This specimen was PBMCs, taken 5 days after the yellow fever booster vaccination. The receptors shown here come from a man aged 30 to 39 who received the YFV17D yellow fever vaccine.

This clonotype came up a few times. The chain uses TRBV15 and TRBJ2-1; unclear D gene. Trimming shortened V by 1 base and J by 10 bases, and 5 bases separated the two germline ends. The CDR3 totals 11 residues. Germline CDR1 LNHNV, CDR2 YYDKDF (reference sequence). The CDR3 sequence: CATSRATEQFF. CDR3 coding DNA: TGTGCCACCAGCAGAGCAACGGAGCAGTTCTTC.

This clonotype was detected only a few times. The chain carries TRBV5-1 and TRBJ2-3, with D hard to call. The CDR3 runs 16 residues. Between the trimmed V and J ends, which lost 4 bases and 2 bases, there was a span of 17 bases. Germline V gene lookup returns CDR1 SGHRS and CDR2 YFSETQ. CDR3: CASSKEIAVFTDTQYF. The DNA of the CDR3 is TGCGCCAGCAGCAAGGAAATAGCTGTATTCACAGATACGCAGTATTTT. Full variable domain (remainder filled in from reference TRBV5-1 and TRBJ2-3): KAGVTQTPRYLIKTRGQQVTLSCSPISGHRSVSWYQQTPGQGLQFLFEYFSETQRNKGNFPGRFSGRQFSNSRSEMNVSTLELGDSALYLCASSKEIAVFTDTQYFGPGTRLTVL.

This clonotype showed up many times. The rearrangement joins TRBV12-3 or TRBV12-4 to TRBJ2-2; no reliable D call. Trimming cost V 7 bases and J 4 bases, with 7 bases left between them. The CDR3 covers 12 residues. The DNA of the CDR3 is TGTGCCAGCAACTGGGGCACCGGGGAGCTGTTTTTT. It encodes CASNWGTGELFF.

J is TRBJ2-1 and V is TRBV9; no clear D. There are 14 residues in the CDR3. V dropped 4 bases and J dropped 8 bases, with 16 bases sitting between them. Germline CDR1 is SGDLS and CDR2 is YYNGEE. The CDR3 region is CASSPPDAQYEQFF. Here the CDR3 DNA reads TGTGCCAGCAGCCCACCAGACGCTCAGTATGAGCAGTTCTTC.

This clonotype appeared a few times. This chain links TRBV2 with TRBJ2-3, with TRBD2 matching over 11 bases. This CDR3 has 18 residues. With V trimmed by 3 bases and J by 2 bases, 10 bases remained unmatched. In germline, CDR1 is SNHLY, CDR2 FYNNEI. The CDR3 reads CASSEVAGGPTDTDTQYF. The CDR3 nucleotides read TGTGCCAGCAGTGAGGTAGCGGGAGGGCCCACAGACACAGATACGCAGTATTTT. Full variable domain (missing parts from reference TRBV2 and TRBJ2-3): EPEVTQTPSHQVTQMGQEVILRCVPISNHLYFYWYRQILGQKVEFLVSFYNNEISEKSEIFDDQFSVERPDGSNFTLKIRSTKLEDSAMYFCASSEVAGGPTDTDTQYFGPGTRLTVL.

The rearrangement links TRBV7-2 to TRBJ2-1, with 13 bases that match TRBD2. The CDR3 has 16 residues. The trim removed 4 bases at V and 8 bases at J, leaving 8 bases unmatched. Germline CDR1 reads SGHTA; CDR2 reads FQGNSA. CDR3 sequence (DNA): TGTGCCAGCAGCTCCTCCGGGACTAGCGGGAAGGATGAGCAGTTCTTC. Its protein is CASSSSGTSGKDEQFF.

This clonotype has at least ten counts. The CDR3 here is CARTHRWVPLYEQYF. In nucleotides, the CDR3 is TGCGCCAGGACCCACCGCTGGGTCCCCCTCTACGAGCAGTACTTC. J is TRBJ2-7 and V is TRBV5-1; D is uncertain. V lost 8 bases, J lost 3 bases, and 21 bases lay in between. This CDR3 contains 15 residues. CDR1 is SGHRS, CDR2 YFSETQ, per germline.

This sequence joins TRBV7-2 and TRBJ2-5; 8 bases agree with TRBD1. The CDR3 has 17 residues. The germline CDR1 and CDR2 sequences are SGHTA and FQGNSA. Trimming took 1 base from V and 4 from J; bases not matched to a gene: 11. CDR3: CASSLVSTGVGGETQYF. The CDR3 DNA is TGTGCCAGCAGCTTAGTATCGACAGGGGTGGGCGGAGAGACCCAGTACTTC.

V is TRBV28 and J is TRBJ1-4; 8 nucleotides match TRBD1. J was trimmed by 7 bases and V by 3 bases; bases with no gene match: 4. Germline values: CDR1 MDHEN, CDR2 SYDVKM. This CDR3 comprises 14 residues. CDR3: CASSFGQGVEKLFF. Written as DNA, the CDR3 is TGTGCCAGCAGTTTTGGACAGGGAGTTGAAAAACTGTTTTTT.

This clonotype was observed a single time. The rearrangement joins TRBV10-3 to TRBJ2-1, with D perhaps TRBD2 (6 bases). V was trimmed by 0 bases and J by 12 bases, leaving 15 bases between them. CDR3 length: 14 amino acids. Germline values: CDR1 ENHRY, CDR2 SYGVKD. The CDR3 is CAISESTTSHGQFF. The DNA for the CDR3 is TGTGCCATCAGTGAGTCGACGACTAGTCATGGGCAGTTCTTC.

This clonotype was detected a few times. The chain couples TRBV5-1 to TRBJ2-5; tentatively, D is TRBD2 (5 bases). This CDR3 is built from 14 residues. Germline values: CDR1 SGHRS, CDR2 YFSETQ. V dropped 2 bases and J dropped 2 bases, with 10 bases sitting between them. The CDR3 DNA reads as TGCGCCAGCAGCTTCGGAGGTCAGCAAGAGACCCAGTACTTC. Translation gives CASSFGGQQETQYF.

This clonotype was observed at least ten times. The V and J genes are TRBV5-1 and TRBJ2-3, with 8 nucleotides matching TRBD2. With V trimmed by 4 bases and J by 13 bases, 14 bases remained unmatched. Germline CDR1 and CDR2: SGHRS and YFSETQ. The CDR3 is made up of 14 amino acids. The CDR3 reads CASSLNAGTRFEYF. The CDR3 bases are TGCGCCAGCAGCCTAAATGCCGGGACTAGGTTCGAGTATTTT. The entire variable domain, with the rest obtained from reference TRBV5-1 and TRBJ2-3, is as follows: KAGVTQTPRYLIKTRGQQVTLSCSPISGHRSVSWYQQTPGQGLQFLFEYFSETQRNKGNFPGRFSGRQFSNSRSEMNVSTLELGDSALYLCASSLNAGTRFEYFGPGTRLTVL.

V and J are TRBV7-2 and TRBJ2-4; no clear D gene. Looked up from germline, CDR1 is SGHTA and CDR2 is FQGNSA. The V gene lost 3 bases and the J gene lost 9 bases, with 6 bases spanning the gap. The CDR3 consists of 11 residues. CDR3: CASSLYGIQYF. The CDR3 DNA reads TGTGCCAGCAGCTTGTACGGCATTCAGTACTTC.

This clonotype was seen more than once but under ten times. The genes are TRBV6-1 and TRBJ2-3; D may correspond to TRBD1 or TRBD2 (5 bases each). The CDR3 is 16 amino acids. Germline loops: CDR1 MNHNS, CDR2 SASEGT. The V and J ends lost 8 bases and 5 bases respectively, with 23 bases between them. DNA of the CDR3: TGTGCCAGCTCCTTCTTTCCTGGGACCCGTGGAGATACGCAGTATTTT. Amino acids: CASSFFPGTRGDTQYF.

The chain joins TRBV11-2 to TRBJ2-1; no firm D call. CDR1 and CDR2 (germline): SGHAT, FQNNGV. The V end was cut by 4 bases, the J end by 8 bases, with 6 bases between. There are 11 residues in the CDR3. CDR3: CASSSVDEQFF. CDR3 bases: TGTGCCAGCAGCTCCGTGGATGAGCAGTTCTTC.

The chain has TRBV11-3 and TRBJ2-2; 7 bases align to TRBD2. The junction had 2 bases not matched to a gene; V was cut back by 1 base and J by 3 bases. Germline CDR1 SGHNT, CDR2 YENEEA. CDR3 length: 15 amino acids. The CDR3 is CASSLGGSHTGELFF. The DNA for the CDR3 is TGTGCCAGCAGCTTAGGCGGGAGCCACACCGGGGAGCTGTTTTTT.

This clonotype occurred a few times. The CDR3 protein is CASSFGLAGVSAEQYF. CDR3 DNA: TGCGCCAGCAGCTTTGGACTAGCGGGAGTTTCCGCCGAGCAGTACTTC. This chain joins TRBV5-1 and TRBJ2-7; 13 bases agree with TRBD2. This CDR3 has 16 amino acids. Germline assignment: CDR1 SGHRS and CDR2 YFSETQ. V was clipped by 2 bases and J by 6 bases; unmatched bases: 8. The full variable domain, completed using reference TRBV5-1 and TRBJ2-7, is KAGVTQTPRYLIKTRGQQVTLSCSPISGHRSVSWYQQTPGQGLQFLFEYFSETQRNKGNFPGRFSGRQFSNSRSEMNVSTLELGDSALYLCASSFGLAGVSAEQYFGPGTRLTVT.

This clonotype was seen repeatedly, ten times or more. The V gene is TRBV12-3 or TRBV12-4, the J gene TRBJ1-1; the D is unclear. Trimming pared 5 bases from V and 1 base from J, leaving 11 bases between. The CDR3 consists of 14 residues. CDR3 protein: CASSPTRGNTEAFF. Written as DNA, the CDR3 is TGTGCCAGCAGTCCCACGCGGGGGAACACTGAAGCTTTCTTT.

The gene calls are TRBV15 and TRBJ2-7, with D perhaps matching TRBD1 (5 bases). This CDR3 has 14 residues. Germline CDR1 and CDR2: LNHNV and YYDKDF (reference sequence). Trimming removed 3 bases at V and 2 bases at J, with 11 bases between. This CDR3 reads CATSSDSSTYEQYF. The DNA for the CDR3 is TGTGCCACCAGCAGCGACAGTTCGACCTACGAGCAGTACTTC.

This clonotype was counted a few times. V usage is TRBV5-1 and J usage is TRBJ2-7, with TRBD2 matching over 7 bases. CDR1 is SGHRS, CDR2 YFSETQ, per germline. Germline trimming cut 2 bases from V and 0 bases from J; bases unmatched to any gene: 5. This CDR3 comprises 15 residues. The CDR3 spells CASSLGGRSSYEQYF. The CDR3 DNA is TGCGCCAGCAGCTTAGGCGGGAGAAGCTCCTACGAGCAGTACTTC.

This clonotype was observed a handful of times. This sequence joins TRBV20-1 and TRBJ2-3; TRBD1 agrees at 7 bases. Looked up from germline, CDR1 is DFQATT and CDR2 is SNEGSKA (reference sequence). The CDR3 has 15 amino acids. Losses at the gene ends were 5 bases for V and 0 bases for J; bases not matched to a gene: 8. In DNA form, the CDR3 reads TGCAGTGCTCAGCGACAGGGTAGGAGCACAGATACGCAGTATTTT. The encoded protein is CSAQRQGRSTDTQYF.

V gene TRBV27 combines with J gene TRBJ2-2, with 10 bases aligning to TRBD1. The J segment lost 5 bases and the V segment lost 7 bases, leaving 7 bases of the junction unmatched. Looked up from germline, CDR1 is MNHEY and CDR2 is SMNVEV (reference sequence). CDR3 length equals 15 residues. CDR3 nucleotide sequence: TGTGCCAGCACCAATAGGGGACAGGGGACCGGGGAGCTGTTTTTT. It encodes CASTNRGQGTGELFF.

This clonotype was recorded at least ten times. The chain uses TRBV4-3 and TRBJ2-3, with 8 bases lining up with TRBD2. V lost 6 bases to trimming and J lost 4 bases; unmatched junction nucleotides: 9. Germline-derived CDR1 and CDR2 are LGHNA and YSLEER. CDR3 length: 15 amino acids. CDR3 DNA sequence: TGCGCCAGCAGACTCGGGACTAGTCTTTCAGATACGCAGTATTTT. Protein sequence: CASRLGTSLSDTQYF.

The chain links TRBV7-9 to TRBJ2-1; D not resolved. Germline V gene sequence: CDR1 SEHNR, CDR2 FQNEAQ (reference sequence). The CDR3 has 11 residues. Trimming removed 3 bases at V and 8 bases at J, with 5 bases between. In DNA, the CDR3 is TGTGCCAGCAGCTTTGAATATGAGCAGTTCTTC. Translation gives CASSFEYEQFF.